This T cell receptor beta chain was captured in a study of blood T cell repertoires in COVID-19. Study information: Spain, Italy and the United States supplied samples that represented acute and convalescent COVID-19. Sample material is recorded as cDNA or gDNA derived from T cells, B-cell-depleted T cells, or PBMCs.

As processed by the authors: Counts of nucleated cells, estimated from reference gene primer amplification, were obtained. Method: immunoSEQ multiplex PCR; TCRdb's copy keeps in-frame clones and lacks some. The D gene and trimming were derived from the DNA, and the V and J assignments and clone size from that table. This table holds a few hundred thousand clones, approximately 78% found once. Seattle's cohort entered during active infection and was followed longitudinally. As regards this clone: This sample also contains other DNA sequences that code for the same CDR3.

In germline, CDR1 is GTSNPN, CDR2 SVGIG (reference sequence). The CDR3 covers 12 residues. V was shortened by 3 bases and J by 2 bases, with 7 bases between the two germline ends. Sequenced input: peripheral blood. The TCR sequence derives from a woman aged 80 or over with COVID-19, enrolled during active disease. V is TRBV30 and J is TRBJ1-2; TRBD1 might be the D (5 bases). In nucleotides, the CDR3 is TGTGCCTGGAGCCCAGGGAACTATGGCTACACCTTC. Its translation is CAWSPGNYGYTF.